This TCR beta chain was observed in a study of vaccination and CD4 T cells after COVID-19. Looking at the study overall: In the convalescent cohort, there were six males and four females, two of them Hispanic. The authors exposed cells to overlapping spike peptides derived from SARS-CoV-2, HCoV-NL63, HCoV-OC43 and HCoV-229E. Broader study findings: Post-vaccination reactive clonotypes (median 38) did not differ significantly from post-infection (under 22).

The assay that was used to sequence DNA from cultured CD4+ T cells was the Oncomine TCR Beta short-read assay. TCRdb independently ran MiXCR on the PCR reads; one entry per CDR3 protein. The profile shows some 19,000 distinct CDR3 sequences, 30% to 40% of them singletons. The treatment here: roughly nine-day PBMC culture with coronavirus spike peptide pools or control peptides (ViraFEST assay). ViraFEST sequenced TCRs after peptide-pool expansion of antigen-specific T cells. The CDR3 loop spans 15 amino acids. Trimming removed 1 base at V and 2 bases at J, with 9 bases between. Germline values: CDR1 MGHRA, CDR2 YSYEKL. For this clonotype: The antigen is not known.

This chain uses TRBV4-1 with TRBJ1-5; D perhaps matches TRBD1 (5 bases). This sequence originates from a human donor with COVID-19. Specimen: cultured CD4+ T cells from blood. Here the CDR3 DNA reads TGCGCCAGCAGCCAAGGGCAGGGAGGCAATCAGCCCCAGCATTTT. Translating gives CASSQGQGGNQPQHF.